The T cell receptor beta chain described here comes from a study of blood T cell repertoires in COVID-19. The protocol was immunoSEQ multiplex PCR, while the TCRdb copy is restricted to in-frame clones and leaves out a portion. The data show a few hundred thousand clones, roughly 87% seen once. This CDR3 contains 15 residues. J lost 4 bases, V lost 4 bases, and 8 bases had no gene match. CDR1 is SGHRS and CDR2 is YFSETQ in the germline V gene. This clone was picked up one time. The specimen was PBMCs or T cells enriched from blood (not recorded which). This TCR was sampled from a woman younger than 45 who had recovered from COVID-19. The V call is TRBV5-1, the J call TRBJ2-3; 8 bases align to TRBD2. The CDR3: CASSGGTSGADTQYF. The CDR3, as DNA: TGCGCCAGCAGCGGCGGGACTAGTGGGGCAGATACGCAGTATTTT. Based on the CDR3 plus reference TRBV5-1 and TRBJ2-3, the full variable domain is KAGVTQTPRYLIKTRGQQVTLSCSPISGHRSVSWYQQTPGQGLQFLFEYFSETQRNKGNFPGRFSGRQFSNSRSEMNVSTLELGDSALYLCASSGGTSGADTQYFGPGTRLTVL.